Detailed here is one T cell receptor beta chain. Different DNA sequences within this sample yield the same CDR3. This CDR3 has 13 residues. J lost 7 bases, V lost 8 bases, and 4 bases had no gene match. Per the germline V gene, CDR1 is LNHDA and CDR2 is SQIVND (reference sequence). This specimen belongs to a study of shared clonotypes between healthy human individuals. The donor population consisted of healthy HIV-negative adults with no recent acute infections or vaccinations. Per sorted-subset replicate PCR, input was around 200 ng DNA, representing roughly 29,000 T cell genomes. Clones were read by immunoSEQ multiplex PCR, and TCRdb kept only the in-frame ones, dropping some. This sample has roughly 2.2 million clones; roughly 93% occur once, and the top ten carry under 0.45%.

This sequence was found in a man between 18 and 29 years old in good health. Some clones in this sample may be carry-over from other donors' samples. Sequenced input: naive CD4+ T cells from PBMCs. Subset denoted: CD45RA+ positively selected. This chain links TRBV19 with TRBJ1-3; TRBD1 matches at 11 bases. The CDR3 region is CASARTGGNTIYF. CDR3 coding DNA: TGTGCCAGTGCCAGGACAGGGGGCAACACCATATATTTT.